These T cell receptor beta chains were read from a single sample in a study of blood T cell repertoires in COVID-19. Profiled with immunoSEQ multiplex PCR; TCRdb holds only in-frame clones, not every one. Of 330,000 or so clones in the sample, more than 70% are singletons; the top ten hold just over 1%. What was sequenced was PBMCs or T cells enriched from blood (not recorded which). The source is a woman in her 30s who had been exposed to COVID-19. CDR3s leave out the opening cysteine and the closing phenylalanine or tryptophan. Fields, in order: J gene, V gene, D gene, CDR3 protein. D genes are given only for firm matches.

>TRBJ1-2|TRBV6-1|NA
ASSEGAFYGYT
>TRBJ1-1|TRBV7-9|NA
ASSFWGETEAF
>TRBJ2-7|TRBV4-1|NA
ASSQEGRKKGYEQY
>TRBJ2-5|TRBV9|TRBD2
ASSALAGDGETQY
>TRBJ2-7|TRBV5-1|NA
ASSLEQGSYEQY
>TRBJ1-2|TRBV19|NA
ASSTDTQGRGYGYT
>TRBJ2-3|TRBV28|TRBD2
ASSLSPASGFTDTQY
>TRBJ2-1|TRBV7-9|TRBD2
ASSKELAGGSYNEQF
>TRBJ2-5|TRBV5-1|TRBD2
ASSALAGGPTETQY
>TRBJ2-4|TRBV7-6|TRBD1
ASSPTGPKNIQY
>TRBJ1-5|TRBV10-3|TRBD1
AIRQGEGQLDQPQH
>TRBJ2-5|TRBV18|TRBD2
ASSPEGGPVETQY
>TRBJ2-2|TRBV29-1|NA
SARQPMNTGELF
>TRBJ2-1|TRBV10-1|NA
ASTDRGRYNEQF
>TRBJ2-2|TRBV3-1/TRBV3-2|TRBD2
ASSHLTGGLF
>TRBJ1-6|TRBV7-8|NA
ASSPLGDSPLH
>TRBJ2-7|TRBV30|NA
AWSVLLSQGEQY
>TRBJ2-2|TRBV5-4|TRBD2
ASSNLGGRLGGELF
>TRBJ2-5|TRBV24-1|NA
ATSDRGPLAYQETQY
>TRBJ1-5|TRBV28|NA
ASSLMAGLNQPQH
>TRBJ2-1|TRBV12-3/TRBV12-4|NA
ASFSGEQF
>TRBJ2-3|TRBV27|TRBD2
ASSLGLIAGGPTDTQY
>TRBJ1-1|TRBV7-3|TRBD1
ASSLTLTGQVEAF
>TRBJ1-5|TRBV6-5|NA
ASSRGGDNNQPQH
>TRBJ2-2|TRBV6-5|NA
ASSKTAWTGELF
>TRBJ1-2|TRBV5-1|TRBD1
ASSPGQGNNYGYT
>TRBJ2-3|TRBV15|NA
ATSPDVGDSGLTDTQY
>TRBJ2-7|TRBV11-2|NA
ASSPTAYEQY
>TRBJ2-3|TRBV19|NA
ASRSSSDTQY
>TRBJ1-2|TRBV28|NA
ASRAGGRTGYT
>TRBJ1-2|TRBV7-2|TRBD1
ASSLVGTGGEGYT
>TRBJ2-5|TRBV27|NA
ASSSQGGWGLGETQY
>TRBJ2-3|TRBV5-1|NA
ASSLNGVQTTTDTQY
>TRBJ2-7|TRBV7-3|TRBD1
ASSLRGGLSYEQY
>TRBJ1-3|TRBV19|NA
ASSLQTGEGNTIY
>TRBJ2-1|TRBV6-5|TRBD1
ASSYSFGQGLDEQF
>TRBJ2-2|TRBV19|NA
ASSIRAGANTGELF
>TRBJ1-1|TRBV18|TRBD1
ASSPQGGDSEAF
>TRBJ2-5|TRBV19|NA
ASSNLVMATETQY
>TRBJ2-1|TRBV7-7|TRBD2
ASSLRLADISRPSSYNEQF
>TRBJ2-5|TRBV5-1|NA
ASSLGTVQETQY
>TRBJ1-1|TRBV28|NA
ASSLWLGQNTEAF
>TRBJ2-3|TRBV18|TRBD2
ASSQGLVPDTQY
>TRBJ2-7|TRBV10-3|NA
AISSQGYEQY
>TRBJ1-2|TRBV7-9|TRBD1
ASSPPRDRANYGYT
>TRBJ2-1|TRBV7-3|NA
ASSLVGGNEQF
>TRBJ2-5|TRBV7-8|NA
ASSFWRLRPETQY
>TRBJ2-5|TRBV19|TRBD2
ASSSGGAGYQQETQY
>TRBJ2-1|TRBV7-6|NA
ASSLKDFLTSSYNEQF
>TRBJ2-7|TRBV2|TRBD2
ASNLYGNGRTYEQY
>TRBJ2-2|TRBV5-1|TRBD2
ASGSWTSGNTGELF
>TRBJ2-5|TRBV19|TRBD1
ASSIARGPQETQY
>TRBJ1-5|TRBV15|NA
ATSGAGYQPQH